The entry that follows covers one T cell receptor beta chain sequence. Clones were sequenced by immunoSEQ multiplex PCR, and TCRdb holds only the in-frame ones, with some missing. The repertoire holds about 240,000 clones, around nine tenths seen once, with roughly 3.7% in the top ten. This record belongs to a study of blood T cell repertoires in COVID-19. Study at large: From the United States, Italy and Spain came samples of acute and convalescent COVID-19.

This CDR3 is 16 amino acids long. Germline V lookup: CDR1 SGHRS, CDR2 YFSETQ. With V trimmed by 0 bases and J by 4 bases, 3 bases remained unmatched. V is TRBV5-1 and J is TRBJ2-1; 11 positions agree with TRBD2. The sequenced material came from PBMCs or T cells enriched from blood (not recorded which). This sequence originates from a woman in her 30s who had recovered from COVID-19. The CDR3 DNA reads as TGCGCCAGCAGCTTGGGGGTAGCGGGAGGGTACAATGAGCAGTTCTTC. Amino acids: CASSLGVAGGYNEQFF. The whole variable domain, remainder taken from reference TRBV5-1 and TRBJ2-1, is KAGVTQTPRYLIKTRGQQVTLSCSPISGHRSVSWYQQTPGQGLQFLFEYFSETQRNKGNFPGRFSGRQFSNSRSEMNVSTLELGDSALYLCASSLGVAGGYNEQFFGPGTRLTVL.